These 23 T cell receptor beta chains share one sample of origin, sequenced in a study of T cells after yellow fever vaccination. Using its own MiXCR run on the 5' RACE reads, TCRdb lists one record per CDR3 protein. The sample consists of over 300,000 distinct CDR3 sequences, about 4% of them appearing once. The material sequenced was PBMCs, taken 5 days after the yellow fever booster vaccination. These receptors all come from a man aged 18 to 29 who received the YFV17D yellow fever vaccine.

This clonotype was seen only a few times. The chain has TRBV4-1 and TRBJ2-7; D gene uncertain. V was clipped by 0 bases and J by 2 bases, with 8 bases between them. The germline V gene encodes CDR1 MGHRA and CDR2 YSYEKL. The CDR3 is 14 amino acids. The CDR3, as DNA: TGCGCCAGCAGCCAAGAGCCAGAACCCTACGAGCAGTACTTC. Residues: CASSQEPEPYEQYF.

In its sample, this clonotype was seen many times. The chain joins TRBV12-3 or TRBV12-4 to TRBJ2-6, with D hard to call. Trimming stripped 6 bases from V and 0 bases from J, with 9 bases between. This CDR3 is built from 15 residues. The CDR3: CASSRIPSGANVLTF. For the CDR3, the DNA is TGTGCCAGCAGCCGTATTCCCTCTGGGGCCAACGTCCTGACTTTC.

This clonotype was detected a few times. The chain links TRBV6-6 to TRBJ2-7; TRBD2 aligns across 10 bases. CDR1 and CDR2 (germline): MNHNY, SVGAGI (reference sequence). The CDR3 is made up of 14 amino acids. V shed 0 bases, J shed 6 bases, and the junction held 2 bases outside the gene matches. The CDR3 region has the DNA TGTGCCAGCAGTTACTCAACTAGCGGGGTCGAGCAGTACTTC. Encoded protein: CASSYSTSGVEQYF.

This clonotype has more than one count but fewer than ten. The chain recombines TRBV28 with TRBJ2-1; the D is unclear. CDR1 is MDHEN and CDR2 is SYDVKM in the germline V gene. Trimming pared 3 bases from V and 9 bases from J, leaving 12 bases between. The CDR3 has 13 amino acids. The CDR3 coding sequence is TGTGCCAGCAGTTTCTTGATGTCCCGTGAGCAGTTCTTC. Amino acid sequence: CASSFLMSREQFF.

This clonotype has more than one count but fewer than ten. The gene calls are TRBV18 and TRBJ2-7; the D gene is possibly TRBD2 (6 bases). V was pared by 3 bases and J by 1 base, with 13 bases between. The CDR3 loop spans 15 amino acids. CDR1 and CDR2 (germline): KGHSH, LQKENI. CDR3 region: CASSPSVAESYEQYV. In DNA, the CDR3 is TGTGCCAGCTCACCGTCGGTAGCGGAGTCCTACGAGCAGTACGTC.

This clonotype was counted only a few times. The chain has TRBV29-1 and TRBJ1-1; TRBD1 might be the D (5 bases). Trimming took off 4 bases at V and 4 bases at J, with 13 bases between the two ends. The CDR3 extends over 13 amino acids. Germline lookup yields CDR1 SQVTM and CDR2 ANQGSEA. CDR3 loop: CSVAWGVGTEAFF. CDR3 bases: TGCAGCGTTGCCTGGGGCGTGGGCACTGAAGCTTTCTTT.

This clonotype occurred a few times. This chain uses TRBV9 with TRBJ2-2; the D is unclear. Per the germline V gene, CDR1 is SGDLS and CDR2 is YYNGEE. The V and J ends lost 4 bases and 2 bases respectively, with 6 bases between them. This CDR3 contains 13 residues. The CDR3 is CASSRFNTGELFF. The CDR3 DNA follows: TGTGCCAGCAGCCGATTTAACACCGGGGAGCTGTTTTTT.

In this sample, this clonotype turned up many times. The chain combines TRBV6-5 with TRBJ1-1; 8 positions match TRBD1. V gave up 7 bases and J gave up 4 bases; unmatched junction bases: 8. The length of the CDR3 is 14 residues. Germline V gene sequence: CDR1 MNHEY, CDR2 SVGAGI. DNA of the CDR3: TGTGCCAGCACTCAGACAGGGGTGGTCACTGAAGCTTTCTTT. This encodes CASTQTGVVTEAFF.

This clonotype has at least ten counts. The J gene is TRBJ1-5, the V gene TRBV2, with D hard to call. The CDR3 loop spans 13 amino acids. V was pared by 4 bases and J by 5 bases, with 9 bases between. The V gene's germline CDR1 is SNHLY and CDR2 FYNNEI. The CDR3 reads CASSVSGDQPQHF. The CDR3 nucleotides are TGTGCCAGCAGTGTTAGCGGGGATCAGCCCCAGCATTTT.

This clonotype has ten or more counts. The rearrangement uses TRBV7-9 and TRBJ1-6; TRBD1 matches 8 bases. This CDR3 region has 15 residues. Germline V gene sequence: CDR1 SEHNR, CDR2 FQNEAQ (reference sequence). Trimming took 3 bases from V and 7 from J; bases not matched to a gene: 5. The CDR3 region is CASSFQGAPNSPLHF. The CDR3 coding sequence is TGTGCCAGCAGCTTTCAGGGGGCGCCAAATTCACCCCTCCACTTT.

The V and J genes are TRBV2 and TRBJ2-5; D is uncertain. Per germline, CDR1 SNHLY and CDR2 FYNNEI. This CDR3 has 12 amino acids. Trimming removed 3 bases from V and 4 bases from J, with 6 bases in between. The CDR3 loop is CASSEQRETQYF. Here the CDR3 DNA reads TGTGCCAGCAGTGAGCAGAGAGAGACCCAGTACTTC. Together with reference TRBV2 and TRBJ2-5, the CDR3 gives the full variable domain: EPEVTQTPSHQVTQMGQEVILRCVPISNHLYFYWYRQILGQKVEFLVSFYNNEISEKSEIFDDQFSVERPDGSNFTLKIRSTKLEDSAMYFCASSEQRETQYFGPGTRLLVL.

A few counts support this clonotype. The chain recombines TRBV12-3 or TRBV12-4 with TRBJ1-6, with D tentatively TRBD1 (5 bases). This CDR3 spans 14 amino acids. Between the trimmed V and J ends, which lost 6 bases and 1 base, there was a span of 7 bases. The CDR3 protein is CASRAGSYNSPLHF. The CDR3 nucleotides read TGTGCCAGCAGGGCAGGGTCCTATAATTCACCCCTCCACTTT.

A few counts support this clonotype. CDR3 region: CSARDGRPQETQYF. As DNA, the CDR3 is TGCAGTGCTAGAGACGGCAGGCCCCAAGAGACCCAGTACTTC. This chain connects TRBV20-1 to TRBJ2-5; D unclear. The CDR3 totals 14 residues. Deletions cut 0 bases from V and 1 base from J, with 9 bases between. CDR1 and CDR2 from the germline V gene are DFQATT and SNEGSKA (reference sequence).

A few counts support this clonotype. The CDR3 region is CASSLDLLGYGNTIYF. The CDR3 region has the DNA TGTGCCAGCAGCTTAGATTTGCTGGGTTATGGAAACACCATATATTTT. The chain uses TRBV7-6 and TRBJ1-3, with D unresolved. Trimming cost V 1 base and J 3 bases, with 13 bases left between them. This CDR3 region has 16 residues. The germline V gene has CDR1 SGHVS and CDR2 FNYEAQ.

Only a few counts were recorded for this clonotype. The rearrangement joins TRBV12-3 or TRBV12-4 to TRBJ1-2; D not resolved. The CDR3 has 14 amino acids. V was trimmed by 5 bases and J by 4 bases, leaving 14 bases between them. The CDR3: CASSPQTRGYGYTF. The CDR3 coding sequence is TGTGCCAGCAGTCCTCAGACGCGGGGCTATGGCTACACCTTC.

This clonotype was counted between two and nine times. The chain combines TRBV20-1 with TRBJ1-2, with 8 bases aligning to TRBD1. V shed 4 bases and J 6 bases; nucleotides not matched to a gene: 10. CDR1 and CDR2 (germline): DFQATT, SNEGSKA (reference sequence). The CDR3 runs 14 residues. CDR3 residues: CSATDRGYLDGYTF. For the CDR3, the DNA is TGCAGTGCTACCGACAGGGGTTATCTTGATGGCTACACCTTC.

In this sample, this clonotype turned up many times. The chain joins TRBV19 to TRBJ2-7; D gene ambiguous. Trimming stripped 3 bases from V and 10 bases from J, with 28 bases between. Germline CDR1 and CDR2: LNHDA and SQIVND (reference sequence). The CDR3 spans 17 residues. CDR3 coding DNA: TGTGCCAGTAGTATGTTTTCTGAGGAACGGCCCCTAAGGAAACAGTACTTC. Translation: CASSMFSEERPLRKQYF.

In its sample, this clonotype was seen a few times. The rearrangement joins TRBV4-2 to TRBJ2-1; D gene ambiguous. With 0 bases removed from V and 0 bases from J, the gap between germline ends came to 15 bases. The germline V gene encodes CDR1 LGHNA and CDR2 YNFKEQ. This CDR3 spans 18 amino acids. The CDR3 DNA is TGTGCCAGCAGCCAAGAAATCTTTAGGGCTACCTCCTACAATGAGCAGTTCTTC. Its translation: CASSQEIFRATSYNEQFF.

This clonotype was observed a few times. The chain employs TRBV5-1 and TRBJ2-3; D is ambiguous. Germline values: CDR1 SGHRS, CDR2 YFSETQ. CDR3 size: 17 residues. V lost 0 bases to trimming and J lost 0 bases, with 14 bases between them. The CDR3 loop is CASSLGRNFFSTDTQYF. CDR3 in DNA: TGCGCCAGCAGCTTGGGCAGAAACTTCTTTAGCACAGATACGCAGTATTTT.

Ten or more counts support this clonotype. J is TRBJ1-5 and V is TRBV20-1, with 7 bases that match TRBD1. Trimming took 5 bases from V and 5 from J; bases not matched to a gene: 3. The CDR3 consists of 12 residues. Germline V gene lookup returns CDR1 DFQATT and CDR2 SNEGSKA (reference sequence). In DNA, the CDR3 is TGCAGTGCTCAAACAGGGGATCAGCCCCAGCATTTT. Translation: CSAQTGDQPQHF.

This clonotype was seen more than once but under ten times. The rearrangement joins TRBV28 to TRBJ2-3; perhaps D is TRBD1 or TRBD2 (5 bases each). Deletions cut 5 bases from V and 5 bases from J, with 17 bases between. Germline CDR1 MDHEN, CDR2 SYDVKM. The CDR3 has 15 residues. CDR3: CASSPGAGQEDTQYF. The CDR3, as DNA: TGTGCCAGCAGTCCCGGGGCAGGGCAGGAAGATACGCAGTATTTT. The full variable domain, rest sourced from reference TRBV28 and TRBJ2-3, is DVKVTQSSRYLVKRTGEKVFLECVQDMDHENMFWYRQDPGLGLRLIYFSYDVKMKEKGDIPEGYSVSREKKERFSLILESASTNQTSMYLCASSPGAGQEDTQYFGPGTRLTVL.

The chain carries TRBV20-1 and TRBJ2-7; D might be TRBD1 (6 bases). The CDR3 contains 14 residues. CDR1 and CDR2 (germline): DFQATT, SNEGSKA (reference sequence). Trimming removed 0 bases at V and 2 bases at J, with 11 bases between. The CDR3 DNA reads as TGCAGTGCTAGAGATAGCCAGGGGACCTACGAGCAGTACGTC. Its translation: CSARDSQGTYEQYV.

This clonotype was seen more than once but under ten times. V gene TRBV12-3 or TRBV12-4 combines with J gene TRBJ2-3, with 11 bases fitting TRBD2. The length of the CDR3 is 15 residues. Trimming removed 7 bases from V and 1 base from J; junction bases left unmatched: 4. CDR3 DNA: TGTGCCAGCAAACTAGCGGGGGCCCGCACAGATACGCAGTATTTT. Translating gives CASKLAGARTDTQYF.